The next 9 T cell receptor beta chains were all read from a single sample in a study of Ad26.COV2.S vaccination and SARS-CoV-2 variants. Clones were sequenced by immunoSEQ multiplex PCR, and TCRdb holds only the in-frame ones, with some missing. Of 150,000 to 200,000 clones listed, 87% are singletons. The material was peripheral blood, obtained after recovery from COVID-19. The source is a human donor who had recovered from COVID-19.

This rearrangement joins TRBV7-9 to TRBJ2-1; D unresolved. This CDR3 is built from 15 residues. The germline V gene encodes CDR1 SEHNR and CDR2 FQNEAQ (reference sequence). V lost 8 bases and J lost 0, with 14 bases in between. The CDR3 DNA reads TGTGCCAGCCCCGAGCGTGAGAGCTCCTACAATGAGCAGTTCTTC. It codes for CASPERESSYNEQFF.

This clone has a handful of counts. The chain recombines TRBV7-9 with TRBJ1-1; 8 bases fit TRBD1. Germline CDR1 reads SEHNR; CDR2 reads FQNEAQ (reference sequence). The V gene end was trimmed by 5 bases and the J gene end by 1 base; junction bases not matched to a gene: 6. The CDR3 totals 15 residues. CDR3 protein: CASSPRQGSNTEAFF. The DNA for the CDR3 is TGTGCCAGCAGCCCCCGACAGGGGTCGAACACTGAAGCTTTCTTT.

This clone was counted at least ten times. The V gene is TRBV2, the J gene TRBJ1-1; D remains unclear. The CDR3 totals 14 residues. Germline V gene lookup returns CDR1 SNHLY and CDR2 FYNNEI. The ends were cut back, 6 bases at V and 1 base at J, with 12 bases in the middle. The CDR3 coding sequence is TGTGCCAGCAGATTCGACGGGAGGAACACTGAAGCTTTCTTT. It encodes CASRFDGRNTEAFF.

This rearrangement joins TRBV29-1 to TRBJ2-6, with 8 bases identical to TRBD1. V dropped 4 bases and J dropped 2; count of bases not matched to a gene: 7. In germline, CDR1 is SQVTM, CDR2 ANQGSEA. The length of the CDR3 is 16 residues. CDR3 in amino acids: CSVARDRWAGANVLTF. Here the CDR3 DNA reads TGCAGCGTTGCCCGGGACAGGTGGGCTGGGGCCAACGTCCTGACTTTC.

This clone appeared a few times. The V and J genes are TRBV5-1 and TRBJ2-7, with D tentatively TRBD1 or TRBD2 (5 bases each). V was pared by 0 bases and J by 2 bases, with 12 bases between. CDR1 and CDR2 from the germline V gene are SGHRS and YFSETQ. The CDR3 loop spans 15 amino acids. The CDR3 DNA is TGCGCCAGCAGCTTGGACTTTCCGGGACCCTACGAGCAGTACTTC. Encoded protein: CASSLDFPGPYEQYF.

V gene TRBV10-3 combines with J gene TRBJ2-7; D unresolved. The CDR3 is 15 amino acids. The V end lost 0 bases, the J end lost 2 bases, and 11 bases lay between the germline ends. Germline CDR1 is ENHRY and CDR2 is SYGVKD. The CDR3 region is CAISESQLQPYEQYF. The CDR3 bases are TGTGCCATCAGTGAGTCCCAACTCCAGCCCTACGAGCAGTACTTC.

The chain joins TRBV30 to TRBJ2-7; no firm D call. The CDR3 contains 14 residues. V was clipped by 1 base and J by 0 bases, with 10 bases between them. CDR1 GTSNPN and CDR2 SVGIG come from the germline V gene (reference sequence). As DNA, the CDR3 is TGTGCCTGGAGTGCAATACGCGTCTCCTACGAGCAGTACTTC. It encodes CAWSAIRVSYEQYF.

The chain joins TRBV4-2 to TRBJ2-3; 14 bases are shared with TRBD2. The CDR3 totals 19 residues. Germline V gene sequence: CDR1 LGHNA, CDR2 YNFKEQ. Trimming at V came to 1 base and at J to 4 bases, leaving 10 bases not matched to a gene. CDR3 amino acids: CASSQGVQTSGGASDTQYF. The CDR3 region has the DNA TGTGCCAGCAGCCAAGGAGTTCAGACTAGCGGGGGGGCATCAGATACGCAGTATTTT.

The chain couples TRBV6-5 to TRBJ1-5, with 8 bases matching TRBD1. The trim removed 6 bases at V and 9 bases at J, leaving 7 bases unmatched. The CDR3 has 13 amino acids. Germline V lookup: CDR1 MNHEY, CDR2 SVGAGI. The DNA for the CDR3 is TGTGCCAGCAGAAAGACAGGGGAAGGGCCCCAGCATTTT. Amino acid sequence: CASRKTGEGPQHF.